Below, one T cell receptor beta chain is given with its context. Its antigen is undetermined. The CDR3 spans 13 residues. The entry originates in a study of tumor-infiltrating lymphocytes in primary liver carcinoma. About the research overall: Tumor staging was T1-T3 N0M0; sizes spanned about 4 to 10 cm across. Each of the samples returned roughly 3.65 to 7.5 million productive TCRbeta reads (a yield similar across tissue types).

Co-extracting RNA and DNA was done with roughly 17-32 mg of unsorted bulk tissue as input. Study-level points and caveats: All five tumor regions shared only about 8-25% of top clones. Tumor top-250-clone fraction significantly exceeded that of blood (p = 0.039).

The investigators made TCR beta cDNA from approximately 500 ng total RNA, using a constant-region primer. Nested multiplex PCR, run for three rounds with slightly modified ARM-PCR, yielded TCR beta libraries. TRBV1-TRBV30 forward primers and a C-beta reverse primer were used in the first two PCR rounds, which each ran for about 10 cycles. In TCRdb, the multiplex PCR reads were re-called with MiXCR into one record per CDR3 protein. The sample consists of approximately 37,000 distinct CDR3 sequences, just under 75% of them appearing once. Sequencing was carried out using liver tumor tissue from sampling region 4. Subset given: tumor region T4, right-lateral pole. This chain connects TRBV12-3 or TRBV12-4 to TRBJ2-5; D assignment may be TRBD1 or TRBD2 (5 bases each). The sequence derives from a man aged 35 to 55 with primary liver carcinoma and hepatitis B virus infection. This chain's CDR3 is CTNSRTGTETQYF. CDR3 sequence (DNA): TGTACCAACAGCCGAACCGGGACAGAGACCCAGTACTTC.